This T cell receptor (beta chain) was observed in a study of blood T cell repertoires in COVID-19. About the research overall: Samples representing acute and convalescent COVID-19 were sourced from the United States, Italy and Spain. Sample material is recorded as cDNA or gDNA derived from T cells, B-cell-depleted T cells, or PBMCs.

Looked up from germline, CDR1 is ENHRY and CDR2 is SYGVKD. The CDR3 contains 16 residues. J was trimmed by 4 bases and V by 2 bases; bases with no gene match: 3. As originally analysed: Reference gene primer amplification yielded estimated nucleated cell counts. Measured with immunoSEQ multiplex PCR; TCRdb has only the in-frame clones, and not every one. Clone size and V and J calls were adopted from that table, with D and trimming inferred from the DNA. Of just under 350,000 clones in the sample, about 89% were seen once. One Seattle source followed patients from active infection through their disease course.

The sequence was obtained from a woman in her forties or fifties with COVID-19, enrolled during active disease. The chain uses TRBV10-3 and TRBJ2-7, with 15 bases identical to TRBD2. The sequenced sample consisted of peripheral blood. DNA for the CDR3: TGTGCCATCAGTGAGGTGGGGACTAGCGGGAGGTACGAGCAGTACTTC. It translates to CAISEVGTSGRYEQYF.